This record looks at one T cell receptor beta chain sequence and its context. This CDR3 region has 17 residues. With 6 bases clipped from V and 3 bases from J, the junction kept 9 bases outside the gene matches. From germline, CDR1 is MNHEY and CDR2 SMNVEV (reference sequence). Here immunoSEQ multiplex PCR was the method, and the copy in TCRdb shows in-frame clones only, minus some. Among 80,000 to 90,000 clones listed, less than 90% were seen once. These data are taken from a study of blood T cell repertoires in COVID-19. About the study: Whether acute or convalescent, the COVID-19 samples came from the United States, Italy and Spain.

The clonotype was recovered from a man older than 75 with active or convalescent COVID-19. Sequencing was carried out using peripheral blood. The V and J genes are TRBV27 and TRBJ2-6; 9 bases are a match to TRBD1. The DNA of the CDR3 is TGTGCCAGCAGGTCCGGGACAGGGAAGGATGGGGCCAACGTCCTGACTTTC. This codes for CASRSGTGKDGANVLTF.